Described below is a single T cell receptor beta chain sequence and its context. Its cognate antigen is unknown. Time point of the sample: newly diagnosed GD, antithyroid drugs for less than 3 months. RNA isolated from PBMCs was used to make the TCR library. The CDR3 consists of 15 residues. The germline V gene has CDR1 SEHNR and CDR2 FQNEAQ (reference sequence). Trimming took 2 bases from V and 5 from J; bases not matched to a gene: 6. For TCR beta, libraries came from iRepertoire HTBI primers and Arm-PCR of CDR3 regions. Per the original data handling: Spanning all samples, the identified segments comprised some 66 TRBV and around 15 TRBJ. From the multiplex PCR reads, TCRdb called clonotypes with MiXCR, one entry per CDR3 protein. The V and J calls, along with clone size, are taken from TCRdb and not from the paper's own processing. The data show 300,000 to 400,000 distinct CDR3 sequences, with 15% to 18% seen just once and 22% held by the top ten.

The data stem from a study of regulatory T cells in long-lasting Graves disease. Points from the study as a whole: TCR diversity was lower in persistent Graves' patients than in newly diagnosed ones.

The chain carries TRBV7-9 and TRBJ2-5; 9 bases match TRBD2. This clonotype was sampled from a female donor with Graves disease. The sequenced sample was peripheral blood mononuclear cells (PBMCs), obtained at new diagnosis, from a patient treated with antithyroid drugs. As DNA, the CDR3 is TGTGCCAGCAGCTTACCTAGCGGGGTAGGGGAGACCCAGTACTTC. It yields the protein CASSLPSGVGETQYF.